This TCR beta chain was retrieved from a study of Ad26.COV2.S vaccination and SARS-CoV-2 variants. Overall study context: Participant was drawn from the COV1001 Ad26.COV2.S trial arm. Administration of Ad26.COV2.S was intramuscular, either once or twice 56 days apart.

About this clone itself: Its antigen is as yet unknown.

Study-level points and caveats: Substantial breadth in spike-specific CD8+ and CD4+ T cell responses was reportedly seen after vaccination. Vaccine recipients showed a spike-specific TCR breadth that was higher than in placebo recipients.

The V end lost 2 bases, the J end lost 1 base, and 9 bases lay between the germline ends. This CDR3 is built from 15 residues. Germline CDR1 MNHNY, CDR2 SVGAGI (reference sequence). Treatment denoted: some 20 received Ad26.COV2.S at low or high dose, single or two shots; a few received placebo; per-sample allocation not given. Sampling was performed 63 days after the first vaccine or placebo injection. Sequencing was performed with immunoSEQ multiplex PCR; in TCRdb, only in-frame clones are kept and a portion is missing. The table lists some 370,000 clones, roughly four fifths of them singletons. The sequence came from a person aged 18-65 years who received the Ad26.COV2.S COVID-19 vaccine or a placebo. The starting material was peripheral blood, obtained in a trial of Ad26.COV2.S vaccine versus placebo. V usage is TRBV6-6 and J usage is TRBJ1-3; D is undetermined. The DNA for the CDR3 is TGTGCCAGCAGTTACCCCGGCAGTTCTGGAAACACCATATATTTT. Translated: CASSYPGSSGNTIYF.